Listed here are 16 T cell receptor beta chains from one sample, sequenced in a study of read filtering for tumor transcriptome and immune sequencing. Molecular barcoded adaptors covering alpha/delta and beta/gamma chains were used on approximately 400 ng RNA. MiXCR, applied by TCRdb to the reads, yields one record per CDR3 protein. This repertoire shows 62,000 or so distinct CDR3 sequences, more than 20% found once; its top ten account for roughly 17%. Sample: a population of CD138-negative cells sorted from bone marrow. All receptors derive from a donor older than 35 with multiple myeloma.

The sample holds one count of this clonotype. A much bigger clone sits one base away, suggesting this may be a read error. This chain joins TRBV12-3 or TRBV12-4 and TRBJ2-3; TRBD1 is a possible D gene (6 bases). The CDR3 has 15 amino acids. This chain's CDR3 is CASSRTATSTGTQYF. The CDR3, as DNA: TGTGCCAGCAGTCGGACAGCGACAAGCACAGGTACGCAGTATTTT.

The chain couples TRBV5-1 to TRBJ2-1, with D unresolved. The CDR3 totals 14 residues. V was shortened by 4 bases and J by 2 bases, with 10 bases between the two germline ends. From germline, CDR1 is SGHRS and CDR2 YFSETQ. CDR3 nucleotides: TGCGCCAGCAGCGCCTCCGGCGCCTACAATGAGCAGTTCTTC. Its translation: CASSASGAYNEQFF.

Of note for this clonotype: The junction departs from the called germline gene at one end, perhaps through a read error. The gene calls are TRBV7-9 and TRBJ1-6, with 8 bases matching TRBD1. There are 14 residues in the CDR3. Germline V gene data show CDR1 as SEHNR and CDR2 as FQNEAQ (reference sequence). CDR3 DNA: TGTGCCAGCAGCTTCTGGACAGGGCCTTCACCCCTCCTCTTT. Translating gives CASSFWTGPSPLLF.

The sample holds many counts of this clonotype. V usage is TRBV11-2 and J usage is TRBJ2-5; 10 nucleotides line up with TRBD2. The CDR3 has 19 residues. CDR1 and CDR2 from the germline V gene are SGHAT and FQNNGV. The junction had 14 bases not matched to a gene; V was cut back by 0 bases and J by 4 bases. In nucleotides, the CDR3 is TGTGCCAGCAGCTTAGATGGGCGGACTAGCGGCCACGAGCGAGAGACCCAGTACTTC. Encoded protein: CASSLDGRTSGHERETQYF.

In its sample, this clonotype was seen many times. This sequence joins TRBV12-3 or TRBV12-4 and TRBJ2-1; a weak D match, TRBD1 (5 bases). Trimming stripped 3 bases from V and 1 base from J, with 16 bases between. This CDR3 has 17 amino acids. CDR3 DNA: TGTGCCAGCAGTTTTTGGGGCAGGGTAAGATCCTACAATGAGCAGTTCTTC. Its translation: CASSFWGRVRSYNEQFF.

This clonotype came up many times. This chain joins TRBV3-1 and TRBJ2-5; D gene unclear. Germline assignment: CDR1 LGHDT and CDR2 YNNKEL (reference sequence). V lost 2 bases and J 7 bases, leaving 8 bases between the germline ends. The CDR3 is made up of 12 amino acids. The CDR3 coding sequence is TGTGCCAGCAGCCAACGCGGTGGGACCCAGTACTTC. Translation: CASSQRGGTQYF.

This clonotype is labeled as medium-sized. V usage is TRBV5-1 and J usage is TRBJ2-1, with 10 positions matching TRBD2. There are 14 residues in the CDR3. Germline V gene sequence: CDR1 SGHRS, CDR2 YFSETQ. V shed 4 bases and J 4 bases; nucleotides not matched to a gene: 2. CDR3 DNA sequence: TGCGCCAGCAGCGCTAGCGGGGGATACAATGAGCAGTTCTTC. As protein: CASSASGGYNEQFF.

This clonotype showed up just once. The gene calls are TRBV6-1 and TRBJ2-3; 9 bases align to TRBD1. This CDR3 comprises 19 residues. Per germline, CDR1 MNHNS and CDR2 SASEGT. The V segment lost 0 bases and the J segment 4 bases; nucleotides outside the gene matches: 14. The chain's CDR3 is CASSEANTRDRARPDTQYF. CDR3 coding DNA: TGTGCCAGCAGTGAAGCTAATACGAGGGACAGGGCAAGGCCAGATACGCAGTATTTT.

Turning to this clonotype: Only one base separates this from a far larger clonotype, so it likely reflects a read error. Because it lacks the conserved phenylalanine or tryptophan at the end, this CDR3 is likely a read error. The chain is built from TRBV12-3 or TRBV12-4 and TRBJ1-4, with D tentatively TRBD1 (5 bases). The CDR3 runs to 13 residues. V was clipped by 6 bases and J by 3 bases, with 8 bases between them. The CDR3: CASSSTANEKLFL. CDR3 DNA sequence: TGTGCCAGCAGCTCGACAGCTAATGAAAAACTGTTTCTT.

On this clonotype: This may be a read error, as it is one base from a much larger clone. The genes are TRBV7-8 and TRBJ2-7; D remains ambiguous. The germline V and J ends were trimmed by 8 bases and 3 bases, with 8 bases remaining between them. The germline CDR1 and CDR2 sequences are SGHVS and FQNEAQ. The CDR3 runs to 11 residues. CDR3 sequence reads: CASGLDYEQYF. For the CDR3, the DNA is TGTGCCAGCGGCCTAGACTACGAGCAGTACTTC.

This clonotype showed up just a few times. CDR3 protein: CASSLDGLAGREQFF. Here the CDR3 DNA reads TGTGCCAGCAGCTTAGATGGACTAGCGGGTCGTGAGCAGTTCTTC. The chain joins TRBV11-3 to TRBJ2-1; 11 bases agree with TRBD2. The CDR3 extends over 15 amino acids. Germline V gene data show CDR1 as SGHNT and CDR2 as YENEEA. Germline trimming cut 0 bases from V and 9 bases from J; bases unmatched to any gene: 4.

This clonotype was seen many times. The gene calls are TRBV2 and TRBJ2-7; D is possibly TRBD1 or TRBD2 (5 bases each). CDR1 SNHLY and CDR2 FYNNEI come from the germline V gene. The germline V and J ends were trimmed by 1 base and 4 bases, with 8 bases remaining between them. This CDR3 region has 13 residues. The CDR3 bases are TGTGCCAGCAGTGAAGGATGGGGGTACGAGCAGTACTTC. The encoded protein is CASSEGWGYEQYF.

This clonotype has ten or more counts. The rearrangement uses TRBV7-9 and TRBJ2-1; 11 bases are a match to TRBD2. The CDR3 length is 17 residues. J was trimmed by 3 bases and V by 5 bases; bases with no gene match: 9. Germline V gene sequence: CDR1 SEHNR, CDR2 FQNEAQ (reference sequence). CDR3: CASSQSIGTSGYNEQFF. CDR3 coding DNA: TGTGCCAGCAGCCAATCAATCGGGACTAGCGGCTACAATGAGCAGTTCTTC.

This clonotype has a count of ten or more. V usage is TRBV28 and J usage is TRBJ2-3; TRBD2 might be the D (5 bases). Looked up from germline, CDR1 is MDHEN and CDR2 is SYDVKM. This CDR3 spans 14 amino acids. Trimming stripped 10 bases from V and 5 bases from J, with 19 bases between. As DNA, the CDR3 is TGTGCCACCTCCCCTGTGGGAGAGGTAGATACGCAGTATTTT. Its translation is CATSPVGEVDTQYF. Based on the CDR3 plus reference TRBV28 and TRBJ2-3, the full variable domain is DVKVTQSSRYLVKRTGEKVFLECVQDMDHENMFWYRQDPGLGLRLIYFSYDVKMKEKGDIPEGYSVSREKKERFSLILESASTNQTSMYLCATSPVGEVDTQYFGPGTRLTVL.

On this clonotype itself: With a much larger clone just one base away, this may be a read error. The chain combines TRBV6-2 or TRBV6-3 with TRBJ2-5; no definite D call. This CDR3 has 12 amino acids. Germline CDR1 is MNHEY and CDR2 is SVGEGT. The CDR3 DNA reads as TGTGCCAGCAGTTATTATGTGGAGACCCGGTACTTC. It specifies CASSYYVETRYF.

The chain has TRBV4-2 and TRBJ2-3; 11 nucleotides align to TRBD2. The CDR3 runs to 17 residues. V shed 0 bases and J 4 bases; nucleotides not matched to a gene: 6. The germline gives CDR1 LGHNA, CDR2 YNFKEQ. The CDR3 loop is CASSQEVAGGRPDTQYF. Written as DNA, the CDR3 is TGTGCCAGCAGCCAAGAGGTAGCGGGGGGGCGCCCAGATACGCAGTATTTT.